This T cell receptor (beta chain) was profiled in a study of shared clonotypes between healthy human individuals. For each subset, genomic DNA was distributed in equal portions over several immunoSEQ plates. Profiling relied on immunoSEQ multiplex PCR, and the TCRdb table lists in-frame clones only, not all of them. The table has millions of clones, 90% to 95% seen once. CDR1 and CDR2 (germline): SGHAT, FQNNGV. The CDR3 consists of 15 residues. V gave up 4 bases and J gave up 0 bases; unmatched junction bases: 1. Division of CD4+ cells produced a CD45RA+ naive subset and a CD45RA-negative memory subset. Concerning this clone itself: The antigen remains undetermined.

Whole-study findings and limits: Among the subsets, naive ones generally showed larger estimated richness than memory ones.

This rearrangement joins TRBV11-2 to TRBJ2-1; 9 bases line up with TRBD1. The sample taken for sequencing was naive CD4+ T cells sorted from blood. Subset indicated: CD45RA+ positively selected. The TCR originated in a man younger than 35 in good health. The CDR3 sequence is CASSWGQGSYNEQFF. The CDR3 DNA is TGTGCCAGCAGCTGGGGACAGGGCTCCTACAATGAGCAGTTCTTC.